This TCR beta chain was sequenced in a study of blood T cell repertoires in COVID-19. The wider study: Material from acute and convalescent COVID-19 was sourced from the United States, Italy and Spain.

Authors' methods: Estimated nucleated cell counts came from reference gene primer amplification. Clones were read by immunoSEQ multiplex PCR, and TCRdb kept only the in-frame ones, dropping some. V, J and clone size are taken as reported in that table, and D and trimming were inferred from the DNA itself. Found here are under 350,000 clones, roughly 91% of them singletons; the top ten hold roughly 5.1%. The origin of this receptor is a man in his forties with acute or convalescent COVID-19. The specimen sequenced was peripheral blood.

This chain's CDR3 is CATNRGADGANVLTF. The CDR3 nucleotides read TGTGCCACCAACCGGGGAGCGGATGGGGCCAACGTCCTGACTTTC. The chain joins TRBV10-3 to TRBJ2-6; perhaps TRBD2 as D (5 bases). The CDR3 covers 15 residues. Germline V gene data show CDR1 as ENHRY and CDR2 as SYGVKD. V was clipped by 10 bases and J by 3 bases, with 16 bases between them.